This is a list of T cell receptor beta chains from one sample in a study of blood T cell repertoires in COVID-19. The method was immunoSEQ multiplex PCR; TCRdb's version includes in-frame clones alone and lacks a portion of them. The table has about 210,000 clones, around nine tenths seen once. Sample: peripheral blood. The receptors originated from a man in his fifties or sixties with acute or convalescent COVID-19. CDR3s include the opening cysteine and the closing phenylalanine or tryptophan. A D gene is named only where the DNA matches it firmly. Expanded clones are given a class, and other clones once, few, many or no size at all.

d_call j_call v_call clone_size cdr3_nt cdr3_aa
TRBD1 TRBJ2-4 TRBV6-1 . TGTGCCAGCAGTGATCCGGGACAGGGCACCTACCGTCTCAAAAACATTCAGTACTTC CASSDPGQGTYRLKNIQYF
TRBD1 TRBJ1-6 TRBV18 . TGTGCCAGCTCACCGAAGCCCGGGACAGGGGGCAATTCACCCCTCCACTTT CASSPKPGTGGNSPLHF
. TRBJ2-5 TRBV7-3 . TGTGCCAGCAGCTTAACATCGGGGGAGACCCAGTACTTC CASSLTSGETQYF
TRBD2 TRBJ2-3 TRBV29-1 . TGCAGCGTTCTAAGACTAGCGGGGAGCACAGATACGCAGTATTTT CSVLRLAGSTDTQYF
TRBD1 TRBJ2-2 TRBV9 . TGTGCCAGCAGCGTAGAACCCCCAGGACAGGGTAACACCGGGGAGCTGTTTTTT CASSVEPPGQGNTGELFF
. TRBJ2-1 TRBV28 . TGTGCCAGCAGCCTTGGATCGACATATGAGCAGTTCTTC CASSLGSTYEQFF
. TRBJ2-7 TRBV7-6 . TGTGCCAGCAGCTTAGAATCCTCCCCGACATCCTACGAGCAGTACTTC CASSLESSPTSYEQYF
. TRBJ2-1 TRBV12-1 . TGTGCCAGCAGCTTTGAGGCTAGCGGGGGACACAATGAGCAGTTCTTC CASSFEASGGHNEQFF
. TRBJ1-3 TRBV19 . TGTGCCAGTAGTATAGAGGGGGCAAAGTACTCTGGAAACACCATATATTTT CASSIEGAKYSGNTIYF
. TRBJ2-7 TRBV10-3 . TGTGCCATCACTCCTGGACAGGAGGGGGCCGAGCAGTACTTC CAITPGQEGAEQYF
TRBD2 TRBJ2-1 TRBV5-1 few TGCGCCAGCAGCTTAAAATTCCCGGGGGCTAGCGGGGGGCCCCTCAATGAGCAGTTCTTC CASSLKFPGASGGPLNEQFF
. TRBJ1-6 TRBV27 . TGTGCCAGCAGTCGGGGGATCTCCTATAATTCACCCCTCCACTTT CASSRGISYNSPLHF
. TRBJ2-3 TRBV10-1 . TGCGCCAGCAGTGAGAGCTCGGCGGCAGTGGCAGATACGCAGTATTTT CASSESSAAVADTQYF
TRBD1 TRBJ2-3 TRBV5-1 . TGCGCCAGCAGCTTGGGACAGGGGGTCACAGATACGCAGTATTTT CASSLGQGVTDTQYF
. TRBJ2-7 TRBV19 . TGTGCCAGTAGTACGCTTGGGGCCAGAACCTACGAGCAGTACTTC CASSTLGARTYEQYF
TRBD2 TRBJ2-5 TRBV5-1 once TGCGCCAGCAGCTTGGTAGGGACTAGTCAAGAGACCCAGTACTTC CASSLVGTSQETQYF
TRBD1 TRBJ2-3 TRBV2 . TGTGCCGGGTACCCGGGACAGAGCACAGATACGCAGTATTTT CAGYPGQSTDTQYF
. TRBJ2-2 TRBV9 . TGTGCCAGCAGCGTAGCCAACAACGCCGGGGAGCTGTTTTTT CASSVANNAGELFF
. TRBJ1-3 TRBV3-1/TRBV3-2 once TGTGCCAGCAGCCAAGGACAGATAGGAAACACCATATATTTT CASSQGQIGNTIYF
TRBD2 TRBJ2-5 TRBV11-2 . TGTGCCAGCAGCTCGCGCGCTCTAGCGGGGGGGTCGGGAGAGACCCAGTACTTC CASSSRALAGGSGETQYF
. TRBJ2-7 TRBV5-8 . TGTGCCAGCAGCCCCGGGGGGCCCCCCTACGAGCAGTACTTC CASSPGGPPYEQYF
TRBD1 TRBJ1-2 TRBV15 . TGTGCCACCAGCAGAGTTGGGACAGACTACTATGGCTACACCTTC CATSRVGTDYYGYTF
. TRBJ2-5 TRBV2 . TGTGCCAGTTCGGCGGGGAGGGAGACCCAGTACTTC CASSAGRETQYF
TRBD1 TRBJ1-6 TRBV5-1 . TGCGCCAGCAGCTCCCAAGCGACAGGGGGTAATTCACCCCTCCACTTT CASSSQATGGNSPLHF
TRBD1 TRBJ2-3 TRBV15 once TGTGCCACCAGCAGAGACAGACAGGGGGCGCGCACAGATACGCAGTATTTT CATSRDRQGARTDTQYF
TRBD2 TRBJ2-1 TRBV4-3 . TGCGCCAGCAGCCAAGGCCTAGCGGGGGGCATCAATGAGCAGTTCTTC CASSQGLAGGINEQFF
. TRBJ1-1 TRBV7-2 once TGTGCCAGCAGCTATCGCCCACAGGGAAGCACTGAAGCTTTCTTT CASSYRPQGSTEAFF
TRBD1 TRBJ1-2 TRBV7-9 . TGTGCCAGCAGAGACAGGGGATATGGCTACACCTTC CASRDRGYGYTF
TRBD1 TRBJ1-3 TRBV5-5 few TGTGCCAGCAGCCCTGGACAGGGATTTGGAAACACCATATATTTT CASSPGQGFGNTIYF
TRBD1 TRBJ1-1 TRBV18 once TGTGCCAGCTCATCCGGACAGGCCCTGAGGAACACTGAAGCTTTCTTT CASSSGQALRNTEAFF
. TRBJ2-7 TRBV28 . TGTGCCAGCACCTTTGCGGTCGGGGCCTACGAGCAGTACTTC CASTFAVGAYEQYF
. TRBJ1-2 TRBV27 . TGTGCCAGCAGTTTTCGGTCGGGTCAGGGTGGCTACACCTTC CASSFRSGQGGYTF
. TRBJ1-2 TRBV5-6 . TGTGCCAGCAGCTCGTATGCTTTAGGCAGGCCCACCTATGGCTACACCTTC CASSSYALGRPTYGYTF
TRBD1 TRBJ2-5 TRBV6-5 . TGTGCCAGCAGGGACAGGGGACGGGAGACCCAGTACTTC CASRDRGRETQYF
TRBD2 TRBJ2-2 TRBV13 . TGTGCCAGCAGCTTACTAGCGGGGGAGCCCGGGGAGCTGTTTTTT CASSLLAGEPGELFF
. TRBJ1-2 TRBV11-1 . TGTGCCAGCAGCTTCACGGACAGACTCTATGGCTACACCTTC CASSFTDRLYGYTF
TRBD1 TRBJ1-3 TRBV6-5 . TGTGCCAGTAATCCCGGGACAGGGGTAAACACCATATATTTT CASNPGTGVNTIYF
TRBD1 TRBJ1-1 TRBV29-1 . TGCAGCGTCGCCTGGACAGGGAACACTGAAGCTTTCTTT CSVAWTGNTEAFF
. TRBJ1-2 TRBV6-5 . TGTGCCAGCAGATCACACGATCGGGTCGGTGGCTACACCTTC CASRSHDRVGGYTF
TRBD1 TRBJ2-5 TRBV7-3 . TGTGCCAGCAGCGAAAGGGGGACAGACAAAGAGACCCAGTACTTC CASSERGTDKETQYF
. TRBJ1-1 TRBV28 . TGTGCCAGCAGTTTAGGCAGGCAAAAAGCTTTCTTT CASSLGRQKAFF
. TRBJ1-6 TRBV15 . TGTGCCACCAGCAGAGATTACCAGGCGATCCACTTT CATSRDYQAIHF
. TRBJ2-5 TRBV9 . TGTGCCAGCAGCGGTGCCTGGCGGGGGCAGGATCGAGAGACCCAGTACTTC CASSGAWRGQDRETQYF
TRBD1 TRBJ1-1 TRBV7-9 . TGTGCCAGCAGGGTCACCGGGACAGGGGGTAGTCATACCGAAGCTTTCTTT CASRVTGTGGSHTEAFF
. TRBJ1-2 TRBV7-2 . TGTGCCAGCAGCTTACAGGGGAACTATGGCTACACCTTC CASSLQGNYGYTF
. TRBJ2-1 TRBV5-1 . TGCGCCAGCAGCTTGGCAGGGGACTACAATGAGCAGTTCTTC CASSLAGDYNEQFF
TRBD1 TRBJ1-2 TRBV27 . TGTGCCAGCAGTCGAGGGACAGGCTGGGATGGCTACACCTTC CASSRGTGWDGYTF
. TRBJ1-5 TRBV24-1 . TGTGCCACCAAACGGTCTGGACCGGAGGGATGGAGTCAGCCCCAGCATTTT CATKRSGPEGWSQPQHF
TRBD2 TRBJ2-3 TRBV18 . TGTGCCAGCTCACCACCCCCGACTAGCGGGCGCACAGATACGCAGTATTTT CASSPPPTSGRTDTQYF